Listed here are 8 T cell receptor beta chains from one sample, sequenced in a study of shared clonotypes between healthy human individuals. Assay: immunoSEQ multiplex PCR; the TCRdb copy retains only in-frame clones and omits some. Of millions of clones listed, about 92% are singletons. Specimen: naive CD4+ T cells from PBMCs. Subset noted: CD45RA+ positively selected. The source of these receptors is a man in his late teens or twenties in good health. Some clones in this sample may be carry-over from other donors' samples.

The rearrangement links TRBV27 to TRBJ1-4, with D possibly matching TRBD1 (5 bases). V was clipped by 6 bases and J by 8 bases, with 19 bases between them. Germline loops: CDR1 MNHEY, CDR2 SMNVEV (reference sequence). This CDR3 is built from 15 residues. This CDR3 reads CASSPRQTFSEKLFF. CDR3 bases: TGTGCCAGCAGCCCCCGACAGACTTTTTCCGAAAAACTGTTTTTT.

The J gene is TRBJ2-7, the V gene TRBV4-1; 8 nucleotides agree with TRBD1. After removal of 0 bases from V and 9 bases from J, the junction contained 7 bases not matched to a gene. This CDR3 has 14 residues. Germline-derived CDR1 and CDR2 are MGHRA and YSYEKL. CDR3 nucleotides: TGCGCCAGCAGCCAAGAATACAGGGGGTTAGGGCAGTACTTC. Translated: CASSQEYRGLGQYF.

The chain links TRBV4-3 to TRBJ2-1; D gene unclear. CDR3 size: 12 residues. In germline, CDR1 is LGHNA, CDR2 YSLEER. Trimming left V 0 bases short and J 11 bases short, with 8 bases between. This CDR3 is CASSQDQVQQFF. The CDR3 DNA is TGCGCCAGCAGCCAAGATCAGGTGCAGCAGTTCTTC.

The DNA for the CDR3 is TGTGCCAGCAGTGATATCAGTCGGACATATGTCACAGATACGCAGTATTTT. Its translation is CASSDISRTYVTDTQYF. The V call is TRBV2, the J call TRBJ2-3, with D perhaps matching TRBD1 (5 bases). The germline V and J ends were trimmed by 3 bases and 2 bases, with 18 bases remaining between them. This CDR3 has 17 residues. Germline V gene data show CDR1 as SNHLY and CDR2 as FYNNEI.

The rearrangement links TRBV7-3 to TRBJ1-2; D gene ambiguous. CDR3 length: 16 amino acids. The germline gives CDR1 SGHTA, CDR2 FQGTGA. V gave up 1 base and J gave up 1 base, with 13 bases separating them. CDR3 in amino acids: CASSLIWQAFNYGYTF. The CDR3 DNA reads TGTGCCAGCAGCTTAATTTGGCAGGCTTTTAACTATGGCTACACCTTC.

The chain links TRBV28 to TRBJ1-2; D call uncertain. Trimming took 7 bases from V and 0 from J, leaving 24 bases between them. The CDR3 is 18 amino acids. Germline values: CDR1 MDHEN, CDR2 SYDVKM. Here the CDR3 reads CASTPGAHSPRANYGYTF. Written as DNA, the CDR3 is TGTGCCAGCACCCCCGGAGCGCATTCACCCCGGGCTAACTATGGCTACACCTTC.

The genes are TRBV10-3 and TRBJ1-3; D remains unclear. Trimming left V 8 bases short and J 0 bases short, with 11 bases between. CDR1 is ENHRY and CDR2 is SYGVKD in the germline V gene. The CDR3 extends over 14 amino acids. DNA for the CDR3: TGTGCCATCCTTCTGCCGGACTCTGGAAACACCATATATTTT. Translation gives CAILLPDSGNTIYF.

The table lists this clone with a count of one. Other DNA sequences within the sample encode an identical CDR3. Written as DNA, the CDR3 is TGTGCCAGCAGTGAGGGGAGCAATCAGCCCCAGCATTTT. Translation gives CASSEGSNQPQHF. This chain links TRBV2 with TRBJ1-5; D ambiguous. Trimming took 3 bases from V and 1 from J, leaving 4 bases between them. Germline CDR1 reads SNHLY; CDR2 reads FYNNEI. The CDR3 loop spans 13 amino acids. The entire variable domain, with the rest obtained from reference TRBV2 and TRBJ1-5, is as follows: EPEVTQTPSHQVTQMGQEVILRCVPISNHLYFYWYRQILGQKVEFLVSFYNNEISEKSEIFDDQFSVERPDGSNFTLKIRSTKLEDSAMYFCASSEGSNQPQHFGDGTRLSIL.